This section outlines one T cell receptor beta chain sequence together with its context. Its target is not known. Libraries were prepared by immunoSEQ multiplex PCR; TCRdb keeps only in-frame clonotypes and omits some of them. The profile covers 95,000 to 150,000 clones, with about 90% appearing a single time and 1.9% taken by the ten largest. The source of the sample is a study of cytomegalovirus exposure and HLA in healthy donors. Trimming at V came to 4 bases and at J to 2 bases, leaving 7 bases not matched to a gene. Germline-derived CDR1 and CDR2 are SGDLS and YYNGEE. CDR3 size: 15 residues. General study findings and limits: A few CMV-associated chains were confirmed in vitro to be specific for CMV antigens. Subsequent analysis of the 100 to 150 validation repertoires found a tendency for first-cohort TCR clusters to co-occur. As was reported, the classifier diagnosed cytomegalovirus status with high specificity and sensitivity.

This sequence joins TRBV9 and TRBJ2-7; 9 bases align to TRBD1. The material sequenced was PBMCs. This clonotype originated in a woman under 30 in good health and CMV-seronegative. CDR3 residues: CASSRFGTGTYEQYF. The CDR3 bases are TGTGCCAGCAGCCGTTTTGGGACAGGGACCTACGAGCAGTACTTC. Filled out from reference TRBV9 and TRBJ2-7, the complete variable domain reads DSGVTQTPKHLITATGQRVTLRCSPRSGDLSVYWYQQSLDQGLQFLIQYYNGEERAKGNILERFSAQQFPDLHSELNLSSLELGDSALYFCASSRFGTGTYEQYFGPGTRLTVT.